The 25 T cell receptor beta chains listed next were all sequenced from one sample in a study of beta chain features in type 1 diabetes. Study-wide results and caveats: There was a moderate but significant shortening of TCRB CDR3s in all four CD4+ subsets of Type 1 diabetes patients.

All of the isolated RNA was reverse transcribed, so expressed TCRB transcripts were sequenced. The repertoire was sequenced with immunoSEQ multiplex PCR; TCRdb's copy has only in-frame clones and lacks some. There are about 710,000 clones in the sample; over 13% occur only once, and 0.035% to 0.045% lies in the top ten. Their antigens remain unidentified. Source material: naive CD4+ T cells from blood. These receptors were obtained from a man between 18 and 35 years old with type 1 diabetes.

Only a few counts were recorded for this clone. V usage is TRBV10-3 and J usage is TRBJ2-6; tentatively, D is TRBD2 (6 bases). The CDR3 is made up of 16 amino acids. CDR1 and CDR2 (germline): ENHRY, SYGVKD. The V end was cut by 8 bases, the J end by 0 bases, with 14 bases between. The CDR3 nucleotides are TGTGCCATCGGGCGGGAACCAAGCTCTGGGGCCAACGTCCTGACTTTC. Amino acid sequence: CAIGREPSSGANVLTF.

This clone has more than one count but fewer than ten. V gene TRBV7-9 combines with J gene TRBJ1-6, with D maybe TRBD1 (5 bases). This CDR3 is 17 amino acids long. Trimming left V 4 bases short and J 14 bases short, with 27 bases between. Germline CDR1 and CDR2: SEHNR and FQNEAQ (reference sequence). The DNA of the CDR3 is TGTGCCAGCAGCTCCCAACCTGGCGCAGGGCGGCTCGCCTCCCTCCACTTT. Translating it yields CASSSQPGAGRLASLHF.

This chain connects TRBV5-4 to TRBJ2-3, with D perhaps TRBD1 or TRBD2 (5 bases each). The V gene lost 4 bases and the J gene lost 2 bases, with 8 bases spanning the gap. This CDR3 is built from 13 residues. Germline CDR1 and CDR2: SGHNT and YYREEE (reference sequence). The CDR3 here is CASSTGPTDTQYF. For the CDR3, the DNA is TGTGCCAGCAGCACGGGACCCACAGATACGCAGTATTTT.

This chain joins TRBV28 and TRBJ1-2; tentative D call: TRBD1 (5 bases). CDR3 length equals 13 residues. Germline V gene sequence: CDR1 MDHEN, CDR2 SYDVKM. V dropped 4 bases and J dropped 2 bases, with 8 bases sitting between them. As DNA, the CDR3 is TGTGCCAGCAGTTGGGGCAAGAACTATGGCTACACCTTC. Amino acids: CASSWGKNYGYTF.

This chain uses TRBV7-9 with TRBJ1-1; D is perhaps TRBD1 (5 bases). The CDR3 is 13 residues long. Trimming cost V 4 bases and J 1 base, with 7 bases left between them. From germline, CDR1 is SEHNR and CDR2 FQNEAQ (reference sequence). The CDR3 nucleotides read TGTGCCAGCAGCTGGGACCCGAACACTGAAGCTTTCTTT. As protein: CASSWDPNTEAFF.

The genes are TRBV4-3 and TRBJ2-3; 7 nucleotides match TRBD2. The CDR3 is 13 amino acids. V gave up 5 bases and J gave up 4 bases; unmatched junction bases: 3. Germline CDR1 and CDR2: LGHNA and YSLEER. The DNA of the CDR3 is TGCGCCAGCAGCACCCGGGGGGCAGATACGCAGTATTTT. This gives the protein CASSTRGADTQYF.

The V and J genes are TRBV5-1 and TRBJ2-1; D unresolved. The CDR3 has 14 residues. Germline CDR1 reads SGHRS; CDR2 reads YFSETQ. V was trimmed by 0 bases and J by 4 bases, leaving 8 bases between them. CDR3 in DNA: TGCGCCAGCAGCTTGGGGGAATTGTACAATGAGCAGTTCTTC. Translating it yields CASSLGELYNEQFF.

The rearrangement joins TRBV13 to TRBJ2-3; weak D call: TRBD1 (6 bases). Germline V gene lookup returns CDR1 PRHDT and CDR2 FYEKMQ (reference sequence). Trimming took off 8 bases at V and 4 bases at J, with 16 bases between the two ends. CDR3 size: 14 residues. CDR3 sequence: CASGLRRGADTQYF. The CDR3 coding sequence is TGTGCCAGCGGATTGCGCAGGGGTGCAGATACGCAGTATTTT.

This chain uses TRBV2 with TRBJ2-5; 9 nucleotides align to TRBD1. Germline CDR1 is SNHLY and CDR2 is FYNNEI. CDR3 length equals 14 residues. With 4 bases clipped from V and 3 bases from J, the junction kept 3 bases outside the gene matches. The chain's CDR3 is CASSVTGGEETQYF. The CDR3 coding sequence is TGTGCCAGCAGTGTGACAGGGGGTGAAGAGACCCAGTACTTC.

In its sample, this clone was seen a few times. The V call is TRBV14, the J call TRBJ2-4; 7 bases align to TRBD1. Trimming cost V 5 bases and J 7 bases; bases outside gene matches: 11. The CDR3 runs 15 residues. In germline, CDR1 is SGHDN, CDR2 FVKESK. CDR3 coding DNA: TGTGCCAGCAGCGACAGACAGGGAGTGTCGAACATTCAGTACTTC. This codes for CASSDRQGVSNIQYF.

This chain uses TRBV29-1 with TRBJ2-3; 14 bases match TRBD2. From germline, CDR1 is SQVTM and CDR2 ANQGSEA. Trimming took 7 bases from V and 3 from J; bases not matched to a gene: 12. This CDR3 spans 17 amino acids. The CDR3 is CSEMSGTSGGITDTQYF. CDR3 coding DNA: TGCAGCGAGATGTCCGGGACTAGCGGGGGAATTACAGATACGCAGTATTTT.

This clone was recorded a few times. The chain links TRBV28 to TRBJ2-5, with D perhaps TRBD2 (5 bases). V lost 5 bases to trimming and J lost 2 bases, with 15 bases between them. CDR1 MDHEN and CDR2 SYDVKM come from the germline V gene. This CDR3 is 15 amino acids long. The DNA of the CDR3 is TGTGCCAGCAGTCTAGCCGGTGGGATACAAGAGACCCAGTACTTC. Its protein product is CASSLAGGIQETQYF.

This clone was seen a few times. The V call is TRBV30, the J call TRBJ2-1; no firm D call. Germline values: CDR1 GTSNPN, CDR2 SVGIG (reference sequence). V lost 3 bases and J 9 bases, leaving 9 bases between the germline ends. The CDR3 covers 11 residues. The CDR3: CAWSSWLEQFF. CDR3 in DNA: TGTGCCTGGAGCAGTTGGCTTGAGCAGTTCTTC. The full variable domain, with the rest looked up from reference TRBV30 and TRBJ2-1, is SQTIHQWPATLVQPVGSPLSLECTVEGTSNPNLYWYRQAAGRGLQLLFYSVGIGQISSEVPQNLSASRPQDRQFILSSKKLLLSDSGFYLCAWSSWLEQFFGPGTRLTVL.

The V call is TRBV29-1, the J call TRBJ2-7; the match to TRBD2 covers 7 bases. The CDR3 is 13 amino acids. Looked up from germline, CDR1 is SQVTM and CDR2 is ANQGSEA. V gave up 5 bases and J gave up 6 bases; unmatched junction bases: 10. This CDR3 reads CSVTAPERGEQYF. In DNA form, the CDR3 reads TGCAGCGTTACGGCCCCAGAGCGGGGCGAGCAGTACTTC.

CDR3 DNA sequence: TGTGCCAGCAGCTTAGGGCAGGCAGAAAATTCACCCCTCCACTTT. Translated, it gives CASSLGQAENSPLHF. J is TRBJ1-6 and V is TRBV7-9; no definite D call. Per germline, CDR1 SEHNR and CDR2 FQNEAQ (reference sequence). Trimming took off 1 base at V and 7 bases at J, with 11 bases between the two ends. CDR3 length equals 15 residues.

J is TRBJ2-3 and V is TRBV2; 10 bases are a match to TRBD2. CDR3 length equals 15 residues. Germline V lookup: CDR1 SNHLY, CDR2 FYNNEI. V gave up 11 bases and J gave up 1 base; unmatched junction bases: 9. CDR3 sequence: CAGSRGTSGTDTQYF. CDR3 sequence (DNA): TGTGCCGGCTCCCGTGGGACTAGCGGCACAGATACGCAGTATTTT.

This chain uses TRBV28 with TRBJ2-2; 12 bases line up with TRBD2. CDR3 length: 17 residues. Germline trimming cut 5 bases from V and 5 bases from J; bases unmatched to any gene: 9. Germline V gene data show CDR1 as MDHEN and CDR2 as SYDVKM. The CDR3 spells CASSPAPLAGGTGELFF. In nucleotides, the CDR3 is TGTGCCAGCAGTCCCGCCCCTCTAGCGGGGGGGACCGGGGAGCTGTTTTTT.

This clone was recorded a few times. CDR3 protein: CASSQGGYTDTQYF. The CDR3 bases are TGTGCCAGCAGCCAAGGGGGTTACACAGATACGCAGTATTTT. V and J are TRBV14 and TRBJ2-3; no clear D gene. The V end lost 1 base, the J end lost 2 bases, and 7 bases lay between the germline ends. Germline assignment: CDR1 SGHDN and CDR2 FVKESK. The length of the CDR3 is 14 residues.

V usage is TRBV5-4 and J usage is TRBJ2-7, with 10 bases lining up with TRBD2. V lost 2 bases and J lost 7; bases outside the gene matches: 6. The CDR3 is 14 residues long. Germline V gene data show CDR1 as SGHNT and CDR2 as YYREEE (reference sequence). The CDR3 spells CASSLLAGRGEQYF. CDR3 nucleotide sequence: TGTGCCAGCAGCTTACTAGCGGGGCGTGGAGAGCAGTACTTC.

This clone has just a few counts. The gene calls are TRBV9 and TRBJ2-5; 9 bases agree with TRBD2. J gave up 5 bases and V 0 bases, and 8 bases lay outside the gene matches. Germline V CDR1 and CDR2: SGDLS, YYNGEE. This CDR3 has 16 amino acids. The CDR3 nucleotides are TGTGCCAGCAGCGTAGAAATAGCGGGGGCCCGGGAGACCCAGTACTTC. Residues: CASSVEIAGARETQYF.

The chain has TRBV5-6 and TRBJ2-1; a weak D match, TRBD1 (6 bases). The CDR3 is 15 residues long. V was clipped by 5 bases and J by 3 bases, with 15 bases between them. Looked up from germline, CDR1 is SGHDT and CDR2 is YYEEEE. The CDR3 coding sequence is TGTGCCAGCAGTCTTGACAGGCGTCACTACAATGAGCAGTTCTTC. Residues: CASSLDRRHYNEQFF.

The table lists this clone with a count of one. This chain joins TRBV9 and TRBJ2-3; D remains unclear. Germline CDR1 SGDLS, CDR2 YYNGEE. CDR3 length: 13 amino acids. The V end lost 7 bases, the J end lost 0 bases, and 9 bases lay between the germline ends. CDR3 protein: CASSGVSTDTQYF. The CDR3 DNA follows: TGTGCCAGCTCCGGAGTGAGCACAGATACGCAGTATTTT.

This sequence joins TRBV7-2 and TRBJ2-2, with no clear D. Germline lookup yields CDR1 SGHTA and CDR2 FQGNSA. The V end lost 0 bases, the J end lost 9 bases, and 5 bases lay between the germline ends. This CDR3 contains 12 residues. The CDR3 region is CASSLAGRELFF. CDR3 nucleotide sequence: TGTGCCAGCAGCTTAGCGGGCAGGGAGCTGTTTTTT.

As to this clone: The same CDR3 can be traced to other DNA sequences in this sample. The V gene is TRBV7-2, the J gene TRBJ1-5; D not resolved. With 1 base removed from V and 4 bases from J, the gap between germline ends came to 5 bases. Looked up from germline, CDR1 is SGHTA and CDR2 is FQGNSA. The CDR3 contains 13 residues. This CDR3 reads CASSLVGNQPQHF. CDR3 sequence (DNA): TGTGCCAGCAGCTTAGTTGGGAATCAGCCCCAGCATTTT. Complete variable domain (other parts from reference TRBV7-2 and TRBJ1-5): GAGVSQSPSNKVTEKGKDVELRCDPISGHTALYWYRQSLGQGLEFLIYFQGNSAPDKSGLPSDRFSAERTGGSVSTLTIQRTQQEDSAVYLCASSLVGNQPQHFGDGTRLSIL.

The chain employs TRBV7-9 and TRBJ2-3; the D gene is possibly TRBD2 (6 bases). CDR1 is SEHNR and CDR2 is FQNEAQ in the germline V gene (reference sequence). V shed 0 bases and J shed 11 bases, with 12 bases lying between them. The CDR3 runs 13 residues. CDR3 DNA sequence: TGTGCCAGCAGCTTAGCGCTAGCGAATGGGCAGTATTTT. It yields the protein CASSLALANGQYF. Variable domain in full (rest from reference TRBV7-9 and TRBJ2-3): DTGVSQNPRHKITKRGQNVTFRCDPISEHNRLYWYRQTLGQGPEFLTYFQNEAQLEKSRLLSDRFSAERPKGSFSTLEIQRTEQGDSAMYLCASSLALANGQYFGPGTRLTVL.